The entry below describes one TCR beta chain. This clonotype occurred a few times. Its antigen target is currently unknown. Base qualities are not recorded, but no much larger clone differs from it by a single base. The data were obtained in a study of early T cells in non-severe SARS-CoV-2 infection (dated by TCRdb to the early 2020s). A note on the overall study: Because TCR sequencing relied on bulk RNA taken from unsorted whole blood, pairing of alpha and beta chains was not possible. Broader findings and caveats from the paper: VDJdb matching was skewed toward anti-spike CD8 responses, so virus-specific expansions were likely underestimated and private and CD4 specificities were missed.

The library was made by 5' RACE. Sequencing relied on a NextSeq 500. In the TCR library protocol, unique molecular identifiers were attached to individual cDNA molecules to correct for PCR bias and sequencing error. TCR alpha and beta chains were both sequenced, and the abundances of alpha and beta sequences in each sample were closely correlated with each other. For the original study's pipeline: Decombinator V4 was used to annotate TCR sequences for V gene, J gene and CDR3. Expanded TCRs were defined as changing significantly between any two time points under a Poisson model with p below 0.0001. TCR abundances were normalised to the total number of TCRs sequenced per sample and were expressed as counts per million. TRAV1-2 paired with TRAJ12, TRAJ20 or TRAJ33 defined MAIT TCRs, while TRAV10 paired with TRAJ18 defined iNKT TCRs. VDJdb, accessed 1 November 2021, was searched for CMV, EBV and SARS-CoV-2 annotated TCRs, with TCRs annotated for multiple antigens excluded. Starting from the raw public reads, TCRdb applied fastp trimming at Q25, assembled clones with MiXCR and retained in-frame beta chains. For every CDR3 protein sequence, its rows merge into one entry that carries the most common genes and DNA. TCRdb's processing, not the authors', yielded these V and J calls. In all, the sample holds 100,000 to 150,000 distinct CDR3 sequences, and under 15% of those were seen once. 21% of the sample belongs to the ten largest clones.

The study was a case-control design nested within a healthcare worker cohort in London, UK, with weekly nasopharyngeal swab PCR tests and blood sampling. Healthcare workers were enrolled in the week of the UK lockdown, from 23 to 31 March 2020, and were followed every week for up to roughly 15 weeks. According to the germline V gene, CDR1 reads ENHRY and CDR2 reads SYGVKD. V loses 3 bases of germline sequence and J loses 4 bases, and the interval between the two ends is 9 bases. The CDR3 spans 13 residues, from the cysteine through the phenylalanine. Only the CDR3 region is kept as DNA, spanning 39 bases read in frame from base 1.

Source material: whole blood. The rearranged segments are TRBV10-3 and TRBJ1-2, with the D gene too uncertain to name. The source is an adult who was a healthcare worker with PCR-confirmed SARS-CoV-2 infection or an uninfected control (not recorded which). The DNA sequence follows: TGTGCCATCAGTGATAACGGAGGCTATGGCTACACCTTC. This sequence encodes CAISDNGGYGYTF.